The 7 T cell receptor beta chains given below trace back to one sample, sequenced in a study of shared clonotypes between healthy human individuals. Terminally differentiated effector memory CD45RA+ cells were excluded by CCR7 positive selection of CD45RO-negative cells. Clones were sequenced by immunoSEQ multiplex PCR, and TCRdb holds only the in-frame ones, with some missing. The sample lists 1.5 million to 2.5 million clones; roughly 95% were seen once. Sequencing was performed on naive CD8+ T cells sorted from blood. Every receptor here comes from a man between 18 and 35 years old in good health.

V and J are TRBV9 and TRBJ1-4; D is unclear. The germline V gene encodes CDR1 SGDLS and CDR2 YYNGEE. V was cut by 4 bases and J by 8 bases, with 12 bases left in between. The CDR3 is made up of 13 amino acids. The CDR3 sequence is CASSRQPEEKLFF. For the CDR3, the DNA is TGTGCCAGCAGCAGACAACCCGAAGAAAAACTGTTTTTT.

V usage is TRBV10-1 and J usage is TRBJ2-1; D is undetermined. The CDR3 extends over 15 amino acids. CDR1 is WNHNN and CDR2 is SYGVQD in the germline V gene (reference sequence). V was shortened by 3 bases and J by 0 bases, with 9 bases between the two germline ends. CDR3 residues: CASSDLQSSYNEQFF. CDR3 in DNA: TGCGCCAGCAGTGACTTGCAGAGCTCCTACAATGAGCAGTTCTTC.

The chain joins TRBV4-1 to TRBJ1-2; 9 bases are shared with TRBD1. The V gene's germline CDR1 is MGHRA and CDR2 YSYEKL. V shed 3 bases and J 6 bases; nucleotides not matched to a gene: 14. The CDR3 is 17 residues long. CDR3 region: CASSQQRQGGSGHGYTF. CDR3 bases: TGCGCCAGCAGCCAGCAACGACAGGGGGGATCCGGCCATGGCTACACCTTC.

V and J are TRBV29-1 and TRBJ1-2; D is uncertain. V was clipped by 5 bases and J by 3 bases, with 13 bases between them. This CDR3 region has 13 residues. Germline V gene sequence: CDR1 SQVTM, CDR2 ANQGSEA. CDR3 protein: CSVHHREDYGYTF. In nucleotides, the CDR3 is TGCAGCGTTCACCACCGGGAGGACTATGGCTACACCTTC. Filled out from reference TRBV29-1 and TRBJ1-2, the complete variable domain reads SAVISQKPSRDICQRGTSLTIQCQVDSQVTMMFWYRQQPGQSLTLIATANQGSEATYESGFVIDKFPISRPNLTFSTLTVSNMSPEDSSIYLCSVHHREDYGYTFGSGTRLTVV.

This chain links TRBV27 with TRBJ2-7; D not certain. The CDR3 contains 14 residues. Germline CDR1 MNHEY, CDR2 SMNVEV (reference sequence). The ends were cut back, 3 bases at V and 6 bases at J, with 15 bases in the middle. The chain's CDR3 is CASSFIGSSVEQYF. The CDR3 nucleotides are TGTGCCAGCAGTTTTATAGGCAGTTCAGTCGAGCAGTACTTC.

The chain joins TRBV4-1 to TRBJ1-5, with 8 nucleotides matching TRBD1. This CDR3 comprises 16 residues. Germline loops: CDR1 MGHRA, CDR2 YSYEKL. V lost 0 bases to trimming and J lost 4 bases; unmatched junction nucleotides: 5. The CDR3 bases are TGCGCCAGCAGCCAAGAGGCGACAGGGGAGAATCAGCCCCAGCATTTT. Translation: CASSQEATGENQPQHF.

The J gene is TRBJ1-5, the V gene TRBV27; D gene uncertain. CDR3 length: 14 residues. Germline V gives CDR1 MNHEY, CDR2 SMNVEV (reference sequence). V lost 5 bases, J lost 0 bases, and 8 bases lay in between. CDR3 in amino acids: CASSPRVSNQPQHF. The CDR3 region has the DNA TGTGCCAGCAGTCCTAGGGTTAGCAATCAGCCCCAGCATTTT.